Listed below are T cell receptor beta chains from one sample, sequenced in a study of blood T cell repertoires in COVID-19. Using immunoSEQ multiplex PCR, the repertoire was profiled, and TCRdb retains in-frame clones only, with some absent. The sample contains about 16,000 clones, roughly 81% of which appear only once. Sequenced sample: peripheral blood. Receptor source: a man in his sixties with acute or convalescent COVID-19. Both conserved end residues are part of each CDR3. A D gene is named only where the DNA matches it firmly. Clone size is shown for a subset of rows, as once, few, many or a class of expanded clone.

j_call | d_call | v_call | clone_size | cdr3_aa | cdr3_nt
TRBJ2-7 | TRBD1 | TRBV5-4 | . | CASSPDRGREQYF | TGTGCCAGCAGTCCTGACAGGGGGCGAGAGCAGTACTTC
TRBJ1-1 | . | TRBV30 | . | CAWSGARGTEAFF | TGTGCCTGGAGTGGAGCTCGGGGTACTGAAGCTTTCTTT
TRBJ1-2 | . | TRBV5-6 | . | CASSEGDYGYTF | TGTGCCAGCTCGGAAGGGGACTATGGCTACACCTTC
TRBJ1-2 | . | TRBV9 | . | CASSFAQFNYGYTF | TGTGCCAGCAGCTTCGCTCAGTTTAACTATGGCTACACCTTC
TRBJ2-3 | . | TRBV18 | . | CASSQNWASTDTQYF | TGTGCCAGCTCGCAAAACTGGGCTAGCACAGATACGCAGTATTTT
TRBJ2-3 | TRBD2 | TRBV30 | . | CAWKNGGTPVRYF | TGTGCCTGGAAGAACGGGGGGACCCCTGTGCGGTATTTT
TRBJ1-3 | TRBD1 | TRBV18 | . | CASSPTGQTGNTIYF | TGTGCCAGCTCACCGACAGGGCAAACTGGAAACACCATATATTTT
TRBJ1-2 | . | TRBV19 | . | CASSVQGNYGYTF | TGTGCCAGTAGTGTACAGGGTAACTATGGCTACACCTTC
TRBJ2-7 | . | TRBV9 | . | CASSPLGQWDYEQYF | TGTGCCAGCAGCCCACTGGGACAATGGGACTACGAGCAGTACTTC
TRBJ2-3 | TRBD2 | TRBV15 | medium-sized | CAIDGPAGTDTQYF | TGTGCCATCGACGGCCCAGCGGGGACAGATACGCAGTATTTT
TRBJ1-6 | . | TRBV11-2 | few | CASSLDQGPNSPLHF | TGTGCCAGCAGCTTAGATCAGGGCCCCAATTCACCCCTCCACTTT
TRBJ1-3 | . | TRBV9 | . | CASSVEQGSRNTIYF | TGTGCCAGCAGCGTAGAGCAGGGATCGAGAAACACCATATATTTT
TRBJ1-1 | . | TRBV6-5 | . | CATCHSAPNTEAFF | TGTGCCACCTGTCACTCAGCCCCGAACACTGAAGCTTTCTTT
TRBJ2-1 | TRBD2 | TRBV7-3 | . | CASSLAGVNNEQFF | TGTGCCAGCAGCTTAGCGGGGGTTAACAATGAGCAGTTCTTC
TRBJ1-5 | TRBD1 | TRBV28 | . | CASSLQGAQGQGQPQHF | TGTGCCAGCAGCCTCCAAGGGGCACAGGGGCAGGGTCAGCCCCAGCATTTT
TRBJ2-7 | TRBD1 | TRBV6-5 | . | CASRSGQGINEQYF | TGTGCCAGCAGGTCGGGACAGGGTATCAACGAGCAGTACTTC
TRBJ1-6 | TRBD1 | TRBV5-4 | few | CASSFTGDADSPLHF | TGTGCCAGCAGCTTCACAGGGGATGCGGATTCACCCCTCCACTTT
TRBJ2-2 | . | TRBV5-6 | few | CASSFTFTGELFF | TGTGCCAGCAGCTTCACATTCACCGGGGAGCTGTTTTTT
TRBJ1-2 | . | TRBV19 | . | CASSIIENYGYTF | TGTGCCAGTAGTATTATAGAGAACTATGGCTACACCTTC
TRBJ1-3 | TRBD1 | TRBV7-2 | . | CASTQGQAAGNTIYF | TGTGCCAGCACTCAGGGACAGGCCGCTGGAAACACCATATATTTT
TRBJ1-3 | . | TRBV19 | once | CASGKIGQNSGNTIYF | TGTGCCAGTGGGAAAATTGGACAGAACTCTGGAAACACCATATATTTT
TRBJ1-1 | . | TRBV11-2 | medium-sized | CASMSQIEAFF | TGTGCCAGCATGTCGCAGATAGAAGCTTTCTTT
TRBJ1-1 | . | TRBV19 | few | CASSPTAGITEAFF | TGTGCCAGTAGTCCAACGGCGGGGATCACTGAAGCTTTCTTT
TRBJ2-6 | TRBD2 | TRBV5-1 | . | CASRRGVSGANVLTF | TGCGCCAGCAGGCGGGGGGTTTCTGGGGCCAACGTCCTGACTTTC
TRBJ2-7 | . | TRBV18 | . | CASSDSSSSYEQYF | TGTGCCAGCTCCGACTCCTCGAGCTCCTACGAGCAGTACTTC
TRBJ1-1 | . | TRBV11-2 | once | CASSAGFHEGVEAFF | TGTGCCAGCAGCGCTGGGTTCCACGAGGGGGTTGAAGCTTTCTTT
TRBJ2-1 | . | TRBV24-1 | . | CATSDTQGSYNEQFF | TGTGCCACCAGTGACACACAGGGTTCCTACAATGAGCAGTTCTTC
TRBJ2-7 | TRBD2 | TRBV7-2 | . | CASSLVTSGTAYEQYF | TGTGCCAGCAGCTTAGTGACTAGCGGGACCGCCTACGAGCAGTACTTC
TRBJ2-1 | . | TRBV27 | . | CASSLSPGAHEQFF | TGTGCCAGCAGTTTATCTCCAGGGGCACATGAGCAGTTCTTC
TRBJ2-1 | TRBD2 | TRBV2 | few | CASRVASGGRSSYNEQFF | TGTGCCAGCAGGGTTGCTAGCGGGGGGCGGAGCTCCTACAATGAGCAGTTCTTC
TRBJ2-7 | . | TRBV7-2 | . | CASSPATSYEQYF | TGTGCCAGCAGCCCCGCCACATCCTACGAGCAGTACTTC
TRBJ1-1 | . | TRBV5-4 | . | CASSLIENTEAFF | TGTGCCAGCAGCTTAATAGAGAACACTGAAGCTTTCTTT
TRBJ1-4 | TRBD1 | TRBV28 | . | CASSSHGQGGGEKLFF | TGTGCCAGCAGTTCCCACGGACAGGGTGGGGGTGAAAAACTGTTTTTT
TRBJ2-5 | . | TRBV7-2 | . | CASGRGPGETQYF | TGTGCCAGCGGGCGGGGGCCGGGAGAGACCCAGTACTTC
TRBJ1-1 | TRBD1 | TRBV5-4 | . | CASSLRTGPTEAFF | TGTGCCAGCAGCCTACGGACAGGGCCCACTGAAGCTTTCTTT
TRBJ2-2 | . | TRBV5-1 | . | CASSPEGTTGELFF | TGCGCCAGCAGCCCGGAGGGCACCACCGGGGAGCTGTTTTTT
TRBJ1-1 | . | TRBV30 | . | CAWSRGLTEAFF | TGTGCCTGGAGTAGGGGCCTCACTGAAGCTTTCTTT
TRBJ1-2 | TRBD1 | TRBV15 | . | CATSRDPQGFKGYTF | TGTGCCACCAGCAGAGACCCACAGGGGTTTAAAGGCTACACCTTC
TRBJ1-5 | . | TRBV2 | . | CASRVSGAQQPQHF | TGTGCCAGCAGAGTTTCAGGGGCACAGCAGCCCCAGCATTTT
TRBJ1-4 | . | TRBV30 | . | CAWSREGKLFF | TGTGCCTGGAGCCGGGAAGGGAAACTGTTTTTT
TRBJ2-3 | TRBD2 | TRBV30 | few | CAWTLGAGGTDTQYF | TGTGCCTGGACCCTAGGGGCGGGGGGAACAGATACGCAGTATTTT
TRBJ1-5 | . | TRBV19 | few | CASSDRYQPQHF | TGTGCCAGTAGCGACAGGTATCAGCCCCAGCATTTT
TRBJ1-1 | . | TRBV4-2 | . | CASSQGGGNPTEAFF | TGTGCCAGCAGCCAAGGGGGGGGAAATCCCACTGAAGCTTTCTTT
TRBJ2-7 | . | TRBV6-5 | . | CASSYSRVYEQYF | TGTGCCAGCAGTTACTCGAGAGTCTACGAGCAGTACTTC
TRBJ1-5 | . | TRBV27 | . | CASRLHSNQPQHF | TGTGCCAGCAGACTGCATAGCAATCAGCCCCAGCATTTT
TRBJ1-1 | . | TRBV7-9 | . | CASSLDGTPAFF | TGTGCCAGCAGCTTGGACGGGACACCAGCTTTCTTT
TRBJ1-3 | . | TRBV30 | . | CAWASGNTIYF | TGTGCCTGGGCGTCTGGAAACACCATATATTTT
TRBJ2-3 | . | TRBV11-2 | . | CASSSPRGGDTQYF | TGTGCCAGCAGCTCACCGAGGGGGGGAGATACGCAGTATTTT
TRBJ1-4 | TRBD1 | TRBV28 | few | CASSPRQGFSEKLFF | TGTGCCAGCAGTCCTCGACAGGGATTTAGTGAAAAACTGTTTTTT
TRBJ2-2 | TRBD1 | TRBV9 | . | CASTLRTGNTGELFF | TGTGCCAGCACCTTAAGGACAGGGAACACCGGGGAGCTGTTTTTT
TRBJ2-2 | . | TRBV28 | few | CASSLVGGTGELFF | TGTGCCAGCAGTTTGGTGGGGGGCACCGGGGAGCTGTTTTTT
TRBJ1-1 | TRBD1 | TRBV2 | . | CASSEQGAMNTEAFF | TGTGCCAGCAGTGAGCAGGGGGCGATGAACACTGAAGCTTTCTTT
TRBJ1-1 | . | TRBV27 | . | CASSLSQGTSTEAFF | TGTGCCAGCAGTTTATCCCAGGGGACGAGCACTGAAGCTTTCTTT
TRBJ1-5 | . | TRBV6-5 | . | CASSFRPGSNQPQHF | TGTGCCAGCAGTTTTAGGCCAGGAAGCAATCAGCCCCAGCATTTT
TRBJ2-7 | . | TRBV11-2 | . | CASSFFRGSLYEQYF | TGTGCCAGCAGCTTCTTCCGGGGATCCCTCTACGAGCAGTACTTC
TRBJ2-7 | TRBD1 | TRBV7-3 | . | CASSLTGTENEQYF | TGTGCCAGCAGCTTGACCGGGACAGAGAACGAGCAGTACTTC
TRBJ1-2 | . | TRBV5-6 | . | CASSPGSFYGYTF | TGTGCCAGCAGCCCAGGCTCCTTCTATGGCTACACCTTC